The clone carrying this TCR beta chain showed up just a few times. The V end was cut by 2 bases, the J end by 2 bases, with 10 bases between. Germline V gene data show CDR1 as SGHVS and CDR2 as FNYEAQ. The CDR3 totals 15 residues. The data belong to a study of blood T cells in healthy people across ages. For the second PCR, which ran for roughly 6 to 11 cycles, a sample-barcoded 5' primer and a J-beta primer mix were used. TCRdb re-analysed the 5' RACE reads in MiXCR, keeping a single row per CDR3 protein. The sample lists approximately 1,700,000 distinct CDR3 sequences; about 39% were seen once. This TCR was sampled from a human donor in good health. V and J are TRBV7-6 and TRBJ2-1; the D is unclear. The source material was blood. Here the CDR3 DNA reads TGTGCCAGCAGCTTAAATCAGGTCCCCTACAATGAGCAGTTCTTC. Amino acid sequence: CASSLNQVPYNEQFF.